The text below deals with one TCR beta chain. What it recognizes is unknown. Time point indicated: pretreatment peripheral blood. Pretreatment and on-treatment samples were taken, numbering 1 to 8 per patient. These data are taken from a study of PD-L1 blockade in urothelial cancer. At the level of the study: T cells were recovered from blood samples at a median of around 140,000. The study, taken as a whole, reports: Clones that were tumor-associated expanded more in the blood of durable-benefit patients at 3 weeks.

Every PCR was spiked with synthetic TCR analog templates. Only in-frame clones appear in the TCRdb table, and some are missing; sequencing was by immunoSEQ multiplex PCR. The sample includes nearly 35,000 clones, over 75% seen only once; the top ten take approximately 15%. J gave up 6 bases and V 4 bases, and 12 bases lay outside the gene matches. The CDR3 sequence is 17 residues long. Germline assignment: CDR1 MGHRA and CDR2 YSYEKL. The sequences come from PBMCs, collected around atezolizumab (anti-PD-L1) treatment. This receptor was obtained from a man between 60 and 75 years old with urothelial cancer. The V gene is TRBV4-1, the J gene TRBJ1-4, with TRBD1 matching over 9 bases. The CDR3 region is CASSPPTGGHGDEKLFF. CDR3 bases: TGCGCCAGCAGCCCTCCCACAGGGGGCCATGGTGATGAAAAACTGTTTTTT.